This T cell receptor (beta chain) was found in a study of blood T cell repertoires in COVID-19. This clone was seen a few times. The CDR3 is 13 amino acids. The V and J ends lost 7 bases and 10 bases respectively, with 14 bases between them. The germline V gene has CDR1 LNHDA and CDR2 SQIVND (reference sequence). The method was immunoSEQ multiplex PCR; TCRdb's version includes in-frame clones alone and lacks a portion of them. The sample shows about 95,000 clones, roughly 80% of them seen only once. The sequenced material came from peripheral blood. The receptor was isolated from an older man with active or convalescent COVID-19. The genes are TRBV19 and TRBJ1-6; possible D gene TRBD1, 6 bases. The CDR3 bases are TGTGCCAGTACAGAACAGGGAAAATCACCCCTCCACTTT. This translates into CASTEQGKSPLHF.